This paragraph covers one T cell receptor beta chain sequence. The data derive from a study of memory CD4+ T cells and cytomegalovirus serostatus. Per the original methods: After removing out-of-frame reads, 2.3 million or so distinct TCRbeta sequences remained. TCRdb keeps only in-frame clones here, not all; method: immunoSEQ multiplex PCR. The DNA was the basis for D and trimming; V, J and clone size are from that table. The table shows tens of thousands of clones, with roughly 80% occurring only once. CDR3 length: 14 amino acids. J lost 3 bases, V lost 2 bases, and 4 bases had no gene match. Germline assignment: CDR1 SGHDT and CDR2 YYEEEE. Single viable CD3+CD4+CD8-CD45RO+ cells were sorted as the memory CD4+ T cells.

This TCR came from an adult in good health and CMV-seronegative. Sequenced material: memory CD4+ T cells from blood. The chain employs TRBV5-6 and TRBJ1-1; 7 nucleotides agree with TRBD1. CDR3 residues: CASSLRGRYTEAFF. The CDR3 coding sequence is TGTGCCAGCAGCTTAAGGGGGCGGTACACTGAAGCTTTCTTT.